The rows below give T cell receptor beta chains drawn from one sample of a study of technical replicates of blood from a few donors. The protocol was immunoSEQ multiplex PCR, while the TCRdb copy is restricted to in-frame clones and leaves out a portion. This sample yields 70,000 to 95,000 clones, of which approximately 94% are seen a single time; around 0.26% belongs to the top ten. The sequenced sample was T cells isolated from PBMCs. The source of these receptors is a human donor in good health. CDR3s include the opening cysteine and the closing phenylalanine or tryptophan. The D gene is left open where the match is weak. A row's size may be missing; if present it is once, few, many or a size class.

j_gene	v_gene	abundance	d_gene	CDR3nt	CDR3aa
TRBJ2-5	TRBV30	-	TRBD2	TGTGCCTGGAGTGTACTAGCGGAGCAAGAGACCCAGTACTTC	CAWSVLAEQETQYF
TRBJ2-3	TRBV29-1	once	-	TGCAGCGTTTCAAAAACCGCTGAGCGGGATACGCAGTATTTT	CSVSKTAERDTQYF
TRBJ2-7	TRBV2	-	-	TGTGCCAGCAGTGAAGCTTTCCGGGCAGGGGGGTACGAGCAGTACTTC	CASSEAFRAGGYEQYF
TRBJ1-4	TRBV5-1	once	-	TGCGCCAGCAGCTTGGAGGGCAGGGGAGAGGAAAAACTGTTTTTT	CASSLEGRGEEKLFF
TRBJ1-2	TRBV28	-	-	TGTGCCAGCAGTTTGGTGACAGTTGAAGACTATGGCTACACCTTC	CASSLVTVEDYGYTF
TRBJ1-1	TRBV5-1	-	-	TGCGCCAGCAGCTTGGCAGGAGGGAGGGAAGCTTTCTTT	CASSLAGGREAFF
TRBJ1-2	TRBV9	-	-	TGTGCCAGCAGCGTAGCGGGAGTGAACTATGGCTACACCTTC	CASSVAGVNYGYTF
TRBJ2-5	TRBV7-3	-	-	TGTGCCAGCAGCTTACAGGCAGGGGCCCACGAGACCCAGTACTTC	CASSLQAGAHETQYF
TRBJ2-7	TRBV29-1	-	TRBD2	TGCAGCGTCCTTTCCGGGACTAGCGGCCCCTACGAGCAGTACTTC	CSVLSGTSGPYEQYF
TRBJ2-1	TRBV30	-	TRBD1	TGTGCCTGGAGTGGATTACAGGGGGATGGGGCTCGATACAATGAGCAGTTCTTC	CAWSGLQGDGARYNEQFF
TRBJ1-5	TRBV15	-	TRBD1	TGTGCCACCAGCAGAGGGGGACAGATTTATCAGCCCCAGCATTTT	CATSRGGQIYQPQHF
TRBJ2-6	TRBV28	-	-	TGTGCCAGCAGTTTGTACGGGAGCTCTGGGGCCAACGTCCTGACTTTC	CASSLYGSSGANVLTF
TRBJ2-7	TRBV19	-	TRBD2	TGTGCCAGTAGGGAGGGAGGGCAGAGCTCCTACGAGCAGTACTTC	CASREGGQSSYEQYF
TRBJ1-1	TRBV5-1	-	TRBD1	TGCGCCAGCAGCTTGGGGGACAGGGCGAAAGGCACTGAAGCTTTCTTT	CASSLGDRAKGTEAFF
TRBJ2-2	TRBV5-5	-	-	TGTGCCAGCAGCTTGGCCGTCGGCACCGGGGAGCTGTTTTTT	CASSLAVGTGELFF
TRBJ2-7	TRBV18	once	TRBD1	TGTGCCAGCTCACCGGGACAGGGTCCGTGGGAGCAGTACTTC	CASSPGQGPWEQYF
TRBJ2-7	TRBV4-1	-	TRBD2	TGCGCCAGCAGCCACGGACTAGCGGGAATATTAACTGGGTACGAGCAGTACTTC	CASSHGLAGILTGYEQYF
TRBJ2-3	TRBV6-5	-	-	TGTGCCAGCAGTGCTACCACAGATACGCAGTATTTT	CASSATTDTQYF
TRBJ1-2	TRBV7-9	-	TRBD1	TGTGCCAGCAGCGCGCAGGGGGACTGGTATGGCTACACCTTC	CASSAQGDWYGYTF
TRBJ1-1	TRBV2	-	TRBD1	TGTGCCAGCAGGATATACGGACAGGGAGTTTCTGAAGCTTTCTTT	CASRIYGQGVSEAFF
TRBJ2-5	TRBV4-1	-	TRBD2	TGCGCCAGCAGCCAAGTTATTAGCGGGGGGAACCAAGAGACCCAGTACTTC	CASSQVISGGNQETQYF
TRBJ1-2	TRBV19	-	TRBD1	TGTGCCAGTAGTGTAGGTTCGGGGACAGGATATGGCTACACCTTC	CASSVGSGTGYGYTF
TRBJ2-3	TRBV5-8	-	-	TGTGCCAGCAGCTGGAGGGGGCGAACAGATACGCAGTATTTT	CASSWRGRTDTQYF
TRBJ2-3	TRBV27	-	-	TGTGCCAGCAGTTTATCGAGGGCCACAGATACGCAGTATTTT	CASSLSRATDTQYF
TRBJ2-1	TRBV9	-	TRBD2	TGTGCCAGCAGCGCGGGACTAGCGGGACTCAATGAGCAGTTCTTC	CASSAGLAGLNEQFF
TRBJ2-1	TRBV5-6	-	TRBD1	TGTGCCAGCAGCGGGGACAGGGGACGGACGAGGGGCAATGAGCAGTTCTTC	CASSGDRGRTRGNEQFF
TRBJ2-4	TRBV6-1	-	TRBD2	TGTGCCAGCAGTGTCGGGGGGGAAAACATTCAGTACTTC	CASSVGGENIQYF
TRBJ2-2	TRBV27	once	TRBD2	TGTGCCAGCAGTTCGCTCGGGACTAGCGGGAGTACCGGGGAGCTGTTTTTT	CASSSLGTSGSTGELFF
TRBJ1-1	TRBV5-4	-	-	TGTGCCAGCAAACAGAGCAGGGACACTGAAGCTTTCTTT	CASKQSRDTEAFF
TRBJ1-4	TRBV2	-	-	TGTGCCAGCAGCCAAGCGGGTACGGTTGGTGAAAAACTGTTTTTT	CASSQAGTVGEKLFF
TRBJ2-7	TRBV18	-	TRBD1	TGTGCCAGCTCATCCGGGACAGGGTACGACGAGCAGTACTTC	CASSSGTGYDEQYF
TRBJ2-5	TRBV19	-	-	TGTGCCAGTAGTATTCATTCCCAAGAGACCCAGTACTTC	CASSIHSQETQYF
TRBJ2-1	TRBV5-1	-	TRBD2	TGCGCCAGCAGCCCGGGGACTAGCAATCACAATGAGCAGTTCTTC	CASSPGTSNHNEQFF
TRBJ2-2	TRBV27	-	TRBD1	TGTGCCAGCAGCAAGCTAGACAGGGTCGACGGGGAGCTGTTTTTT	CASSKLDRVDGELFF
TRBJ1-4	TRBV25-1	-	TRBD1	TGTGCCAGCAGTGACAGGGGGCAGGAAAAACTGTTTTTT	CASSDRGQEKLFF
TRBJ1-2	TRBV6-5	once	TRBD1	TGTGCCAGCAGAACGGGACAGGGAATGTACTATGGCTACACCTTC	CASRTGQGMYYGYTF
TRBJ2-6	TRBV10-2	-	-	TGCGCCAGCAGTGAGTCAGGAGGGACTGGGGCCAACGTCCTGACTTTC	CASSESGGTGANVLTF
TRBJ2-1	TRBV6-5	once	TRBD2	TGTGCCAGCAGACTAGCGGGGGGTTCCAATGAGCAGTTCTTC	CASRLAGGSNEQFF
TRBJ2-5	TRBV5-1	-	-	TGCGCCAGCAGCTTGTCAGGGGCACAAGAGACCCAGTACTTC	CASSLSGAQETQYF
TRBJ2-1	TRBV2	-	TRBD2	TGTGCCAGCAGTGGTCCGACTAGCGGGAATAATGAGCAGTTCTTC	CASSGPTSGNNEQFF
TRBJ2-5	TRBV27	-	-	TGTGCCAGCAGTTTACTACAGGAAGAGACCCAGTACTTC	CASSLLQEETQYF
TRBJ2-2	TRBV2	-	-	TGTGCCAGCAGTGAGAGGCCGGATTCCGGGGAGCTGTTTTTT	CASSERPDSGELFF
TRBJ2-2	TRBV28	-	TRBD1	TGTGCCAGCAGTACCCGGGACAGGGGGCGCCCCGGGGAGCTGTTTTTT	CASSTRDRGRPGELFF
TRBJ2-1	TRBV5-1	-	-	TGCGCCAGCAGCTTGGGGCAGGGGCCCGTCAATGAGCAGTTCTTC	CASSLGQGPVNEQFF
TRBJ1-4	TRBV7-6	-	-	TGTGCCAGCAGCCTCACAGGTGAAAAACTGTTTTTT	CASSLTGEKLFF
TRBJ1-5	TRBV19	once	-	TGTGCCAGCCGCGGGACCGAACAATATAGCAATCAGCCCCAGCATTTT	CASRGTEQYSNQPQHF
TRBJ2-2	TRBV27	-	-	TGTGCCAGCAGTTTATTGAGTGGGCTGGCAGGGGAGCTGTTTTTT	CASSLLSGLAGELFF
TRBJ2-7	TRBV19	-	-	TGTGCCAGTAGTCCGCAGACAGATTCCTTCTACGAGCAGTACTTC	CASSPQTDSFYEQYF
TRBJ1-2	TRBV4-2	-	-	TGTGCCAGCAGCCAATCCTCCCAGGTCCTCTATGGCTACACCTTC	CASSQSSQVLYGYTF
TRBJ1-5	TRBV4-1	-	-	TGCGCCAGCAGCCACTTGTTACAGGGTAGCAATCAGCCCCAGCATTTT	CASSHLLQGSNQPQHF